The rows below give T cell receptor beta chains drawn from one sample of a study of CD8 T cells in ankylosing spondylitis. TCRdb independently ran MiXCR on the 5' RACE reads; one entry per CDR3 protein. The table has about 250,000 distinct CDR3 sequences, 20% to 30% seen once; the top ten hold roughly 0.67%. Sequencing input: blood, either unsorted or a sorted T cell fraction (not recorded which). Receptors originate from a male donor with ankylosing spondylitis or in good health (not recorded which). Each CDR3 is given with its conserved first and last residue. A D gene is named only where the DNA matches it firmly. Clone size is given for some rows only: seen once, a few or many times, or a class if the clone is expanded.

v_gene	abundance	j_gene	d_gene	CDR3aa	CDR3nt
TRBV12-3/TRBV12-4	many	TRBJ2-1	NA	CASSFLDNEQFF	TGTGCCAGCAGTTTTCTAGACAATGAGCAGTTCTTC
TRBV20-1	NA	TRBJ2-3	NA	CSARNSRVAVPDTQYF	TGCAGTGCTAGAAATAGCAGGGTAGCCGTCCCAGATACGCAGTATTTT
TRBV12-3/TRBV12-4	NA	TRBJ2-5	TRBD2	CATRLAGDETQYF	TGTGCCACCAGACTAGCGGGGGATGAGACCCAGTACTTC
TRBV12-3/TRBV12-4	many	TRBJ1-4	NA	CASSLESINEKLFF	TGTGCCAGCAGTTTAGAAAGCATTAATGAAAAACTGTTTTTT
TRBV7-2	NA	TRBJ2-7	TRBD2	CASSLVGGNIYEQYF	TGTGCCAGCAGCTTAGTGGGGGGGAACATCTACGAGCAGTACTTC
TRBV11-2	many	TRBJ2-7	TRBD1	CASSFRQGGYEQYF	TGTGCCAGCAGCTTCCGACAGGGCGGGTACGAGCAGTACTTC
TRBV6-1	NA	TRBJ2-5	NA	CASSPGTGQETQYF	TGTGCCAGCAGTCCGGGGACTGGACAAGAGACCCAGTACTTC
TRBV12-3/TRBV12-4	many	TRBJ2-1	TRBD1	CASKVFGTGKNEQFF	TGTGCCAGCAAGGTCTTCGGGACAGGGAAAAATGAGCAGTTCTTC
TRBV10-3	once	TRBJ2-1	NA	CATRLQGGNYNEQFF	TGTGCCACCAGGTTGCAGGGGGGGAACTACAATGAGCAGTTCTTC
TRBV6-5	NA	TRBJ1-1	TRBD1	CASSYSRDRRVQAFF	TGTGCCAGCAGTTACTCCCGGGACAGGAGGGTGCAAGCTTTCTTT
TRBV12-3/TRBV12-4	few	TRBJ2-1	TRBD2	CASSFHFTTSGGAHEQFF	TGTGCCAGCAGTTTCCACTTCACGACTAGCGGGGGGGCACATGAGCAGTTCTTC
TRBV20-1	NA	TRBJ1-5	TRBD1	CSASLQGAGNQPQHF	TGCAGTGCTAGTCTCCAGGGGGCTGGCAATCAGCCCCAGCATTTT
TRBV27	NA	TRBJ2-7	NA	CASSLWGYNPDEQYF	TGTGCCAGCAGTTTATGGGGTTACAACCCCGACGAGCAGTACTTC
TRBV29-1	few	TRBJ2-1	NA	CSVAQEGNEQFF	TGCAGCGTTGCACAGGAGGGGAATGAGCAGTTCTTC
TRBV20-1	NA	TRBJ2-1	NA	CSASWDVYNEQFF	TGCAGTGCTAGCTGGGACGTCTACAATGAGCAGTTCTTC
TRBV12-3/TRBV12-4	many	TRBJ2-1	NA	CASSPANEQFF	TGTGCCAGCAGCCCCGCCAATGAGCAGTTCTTC
TRBV4-1	many	TRBJ1-4	NA	CASSQDRRSATNEKLFF	TGCGCCAGCAGCCAAGATCGCCGATCCGCAACTAATGAAAAACTGTTTTTT
TRBV20-1	NA	TRBJ2-7	NA	CSAAKGGRTYEQYF	TGCAGTGCCGCCAAGGGGGGGCGGACCTACGAGCAGTACTTC
TRBV20-1	many	TRBJ2-5	NA	CSARDYPAQYF	TGCAGTGCTAGAGATTACCCCGCCCAGTACTTC
TRBV2	NA	TRBJ1-6	NA	CASSGSGAYSPLHF	TGTGCCAGCAGTGGTTCGGGGGCGTATTCACCCCTCCACTTT
TRBV3-1	NA	TRBJ2-7	TRBD1	CASSGTGGGYEQYF	TGTGCCAGCAGCGGGACAGGGGGCGGCTACGAGCAGTACTTC
TRBV28	NA	TRBJ2-7	NA	CASSSGGRYEQYF	TGTGCCAGTTCTTCCGGGGGGCGGTACGAGCAGTACTTC
TRBV12-3/TRBV12-4	NA	TRBJ2-1	NA	CASSFGRYNEQFF	TGTGCCAGCAGTTTCGGCAGGTACAATGAGCAGTTCTTC
TRBV12-3/TRBV12-4	many	TRBJ2-2	TRBD1	CASIAGTGGTGELFF	TGTGCCAGCATCGCCGGGACAGGGGGCACCGGGGAGCTGTTTTTT
TRBV12-3/TRBV12-4	NA	TRBJ2-2	NA	CASSFFRDTGELFF	TGTGCCAGCAGTTTTTTCAGGGACACCGGGGAGCTGTTTTTT
TRBV18	NA	TRBJ2-2	TRBD1	CASSPLGQGLELFF	TGTGCCAGCTCACCCCTCGGACAGGGTTTGGAGCTGTTTTTT
TRBV20-1	NA	TRBJ2-2	TRBD2	CSARDRMRGGLTGELFF	TGCAGTGCTAGAGATCGGATGCGGGGGGGCCTAACCGGGGAGCTGTTTTTT
TRBV25-1	NA	TRBJ2-3	TRBD1	CASSEGTGGSDTQYF	TGTGCCAGCAGCGAAGGGACAGGGGGTTCAGATACGCAGTATTTT
TRBV6-5	NA	TRBJ2-3	TRBD1	CASSYWDRSTDTQYF	TGTGCCAGCAGTTACTGGGACAGATCCACAGATACGCAGTATTTT
TRBV12-3/TRBV12-4	NA	TRBJ2-5	TRBD2	CTSSGPGLAGGSQETQYF	TGTACCAGCAGTGGCCCCGGACTAGCGGGGGGGAGTCAAGAGACCCAGTACTTC
TRBV20-1	NA	TRBJ2-2	NA	CSASARAAGELFF	TGCAGTGCTAGTGCGAGGGCGGCCGGGGAGCTGTTTTTT
TRBV3-1	NA	TRBJ1-5	NA	CASSQAYSNQPQHF	TGTGCCAGCAGCCAAGCTTATAGCAATCAGCCCCAGCATTTT
TRBV12-3/TRBV12-4	few	TRBJ1-6	NA	CASRSGVENSPLHF	TGTGCCAGCAGATCAGGGGTGGAGAATTCACCCCTCCACTTT
TRBV12-3/TRBV12-4	many	TRBJ1-2	TRBD1	CASSTTGNHGYTF	TGTGCCAGCAGTACGACAGGGAACCATGGCTACACCTTC
TRBV6-1	few	TRBJ2-1	TRBD1	CASRGTAYNEQFF	TGTGCCAGCAGGGGGACAGCATACAATGAGCAGTTCTTC
TRBV6-5	NA	TRBJ2-6	TRBD1	CASSYSGQGLAGANVLTF	TGTGCCAGCAGTTACAGCGGACAGGGTCTTGCTGGGGCCAACGTCCTGACTTTC
TRBV20-1	NA	TRBJ2-2	NA	CSARDSRRNTGELFF	TGCAGTGCTAGAGATAGTCGACGGAACACCGGGGAGCTGTTTTTT
TRBV6-1	few	TRBJ2-7	NA	CASQRTQGGEQYF	TGTGCCAGCCAACGCACACAGGGTGGCGAGCAGTACTTC
TRBV20-1	few	TRBJ2-2	TRBD1	CSAADRGMNTGELFF	TGCAGTGCCGCGGACAGGGGCATGAACACCGGGGAGCTGTTTTTT